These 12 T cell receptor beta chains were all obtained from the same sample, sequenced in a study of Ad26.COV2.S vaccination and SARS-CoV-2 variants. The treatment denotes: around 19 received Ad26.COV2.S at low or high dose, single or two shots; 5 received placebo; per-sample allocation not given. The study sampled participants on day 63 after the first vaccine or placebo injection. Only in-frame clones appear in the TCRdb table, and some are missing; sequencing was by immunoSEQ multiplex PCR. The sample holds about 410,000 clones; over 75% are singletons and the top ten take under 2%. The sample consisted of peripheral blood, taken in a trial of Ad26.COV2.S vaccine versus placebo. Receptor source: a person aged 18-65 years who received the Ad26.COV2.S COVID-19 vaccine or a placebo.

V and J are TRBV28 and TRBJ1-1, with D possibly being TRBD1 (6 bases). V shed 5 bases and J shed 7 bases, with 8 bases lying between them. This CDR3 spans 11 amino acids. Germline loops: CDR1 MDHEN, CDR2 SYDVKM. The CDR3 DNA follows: TGTGCCAGCAGTCAGGGGTTTGAAGCTTTCTTT. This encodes CASSQGFEAFF.

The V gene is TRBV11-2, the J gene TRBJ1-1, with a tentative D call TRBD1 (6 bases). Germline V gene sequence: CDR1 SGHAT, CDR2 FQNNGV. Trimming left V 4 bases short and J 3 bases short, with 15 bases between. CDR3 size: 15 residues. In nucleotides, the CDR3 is TGTGCCAGCAGCTACAGTGTTGGGGGCTACACTGAAGCTTTCTTT. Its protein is CASSYSVGGYTEAFF.

This chain's CDR3 is CASSARDSQETQYF. In DNA form, the CDR3 reads TGTGCCAGCAGTGCTCGGGACAGCCAAGAGACCCAGTACTTC. The chain joins TRBV25-1 to TRBJ2-5, with 7 positions matching TRBD1. Germline CDR1 is MGHDK and CDR2 is SYGVNS. The CDR3 totals 14 residues. The junction had 3 bases not matched to a gene; V was cut back by 4 bases and J by 1 base.

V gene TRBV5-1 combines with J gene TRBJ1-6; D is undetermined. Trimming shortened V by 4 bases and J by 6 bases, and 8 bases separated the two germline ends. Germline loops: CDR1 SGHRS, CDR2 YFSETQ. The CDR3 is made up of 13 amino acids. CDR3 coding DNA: TGCGCCAGCAGCGTCCATGTTAATTCACCCCTCCACTTT. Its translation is CASSVHVNSPLHF.

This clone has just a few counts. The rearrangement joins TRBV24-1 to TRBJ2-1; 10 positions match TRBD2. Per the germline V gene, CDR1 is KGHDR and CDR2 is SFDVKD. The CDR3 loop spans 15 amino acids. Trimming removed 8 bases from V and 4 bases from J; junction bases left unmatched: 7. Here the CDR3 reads CATTAGLAPYNEQFF. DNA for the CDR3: TGTGCCACCACCGCGGGACTAGCGCCTTACAATGAGCAGTTCTTC.

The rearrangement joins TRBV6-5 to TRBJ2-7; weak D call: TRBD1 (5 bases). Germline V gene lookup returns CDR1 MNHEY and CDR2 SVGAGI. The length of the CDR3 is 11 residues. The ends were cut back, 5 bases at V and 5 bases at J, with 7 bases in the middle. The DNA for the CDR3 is TGTGCCAGCAGTACAGGACACGAGCAGTACTTC. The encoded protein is CASSTGHEQYF.

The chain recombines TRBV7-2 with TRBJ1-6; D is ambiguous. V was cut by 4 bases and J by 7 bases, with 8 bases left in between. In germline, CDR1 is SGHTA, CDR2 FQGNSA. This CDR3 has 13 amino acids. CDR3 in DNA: TGTGCCAGCAGCTCCTACTCGAATTCACCCCTCCACTTT. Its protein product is CASSSYSNSPLHF.

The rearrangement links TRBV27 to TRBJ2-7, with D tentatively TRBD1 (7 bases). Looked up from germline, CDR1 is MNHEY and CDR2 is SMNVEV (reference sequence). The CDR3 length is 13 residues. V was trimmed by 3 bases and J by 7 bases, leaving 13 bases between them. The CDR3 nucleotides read TGTGCCAGCAGTTTCTCTCAGGGGGGAGAGCAGTACTTC. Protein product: CASSFSQGGEQYF.

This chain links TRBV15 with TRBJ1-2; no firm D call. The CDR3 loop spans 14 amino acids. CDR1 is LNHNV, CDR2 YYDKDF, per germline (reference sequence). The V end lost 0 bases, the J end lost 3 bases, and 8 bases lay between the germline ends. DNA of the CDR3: TGTGCCACCAGCAGAGATCCAGAACACTATGGCTACACCTTC. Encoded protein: CATSRDPEHYGYTF.

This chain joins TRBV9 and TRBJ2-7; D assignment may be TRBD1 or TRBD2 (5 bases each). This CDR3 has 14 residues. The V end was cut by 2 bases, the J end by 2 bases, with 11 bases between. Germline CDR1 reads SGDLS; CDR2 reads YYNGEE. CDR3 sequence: CASSVRGTAYEQYF. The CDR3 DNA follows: TGTGCCAGCAGCGTGAGGGGAACCGCCTACGAGCAGTACTTC.

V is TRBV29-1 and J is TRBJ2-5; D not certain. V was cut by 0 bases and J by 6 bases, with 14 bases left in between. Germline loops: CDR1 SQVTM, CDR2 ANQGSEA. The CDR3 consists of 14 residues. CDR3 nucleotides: TGCAGCGTTGAAGAAGTAGGGCAGGTCCAGACCCAGTACTTC. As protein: CSVEEVGQVQTQYF.

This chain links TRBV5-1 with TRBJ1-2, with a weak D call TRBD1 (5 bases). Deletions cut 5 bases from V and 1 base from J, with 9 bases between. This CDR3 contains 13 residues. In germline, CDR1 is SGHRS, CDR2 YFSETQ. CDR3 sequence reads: CASSSGLNYGYTF. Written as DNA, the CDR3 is TGCGCCAGCAGTTCAGGGCTTAACTATGGCTACACCTTC.